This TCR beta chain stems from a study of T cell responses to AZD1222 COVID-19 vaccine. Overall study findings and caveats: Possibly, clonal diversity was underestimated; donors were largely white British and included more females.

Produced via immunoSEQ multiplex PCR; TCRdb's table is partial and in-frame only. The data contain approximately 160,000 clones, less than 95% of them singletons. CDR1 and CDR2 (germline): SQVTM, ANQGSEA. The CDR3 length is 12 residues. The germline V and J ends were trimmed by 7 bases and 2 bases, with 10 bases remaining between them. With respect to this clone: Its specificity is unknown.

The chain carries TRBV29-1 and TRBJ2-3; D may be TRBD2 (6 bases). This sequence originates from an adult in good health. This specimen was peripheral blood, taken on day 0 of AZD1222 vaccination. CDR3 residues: CSAGLATDTQYF. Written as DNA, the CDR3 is TGCAGCGCGGGACTTGCCACAGATACGCAGTATTTT.